A selection of T cell receptor beta chains follows, all from one sample in a study of neoadjuvant anti-PD-1 for oral cavity cancer. Method: immunoSEQ multiplex PCR; TCRdb's copy keeps in-frame clones and lacks some. The sample has tens of thousands of clones; approximately 84% are singletons. The source material was PBMCs, sampled after nivolumab (anti-PD-1) treatment. The receptor source for this set is a person aged 40 to 85 with oral cavity squamous cell carcinoma. The CDR3 runs from the conserved cysteine through the conserved F or W. D genes are given only for firm matches. For some rows the clone size is stated as once, few or many, or as a class when expanded; others skip it.

D: TRBD1; J: TRBJ1-1; size: NA; V: TRBV5-1; CDR3: CASGGQGTNTEAFF; DNA: TGCGCCAGCGGCGGACAGGGAACGAACACTGAAGCTTTCTTT
D: TRBD1; J: TRBJ1-1; size: NA; V: TRBV29-1; CDR3: CSVEGQAGWAEAFF; DNA: TGCAGCGTGGAAGGACAGGCGGGATGGGCTGAAGCTTTCTTT
D: NA; J: TRBJ2-1; size: NA; V: TRBV5-6; CDR3: CASSPILGDPYNEQFF; DNA: TGTGCCAGCAGCCCTATACTAGGCGACCCCTACAATGAGCAGTTCTTC
D: NA; J: TRBJ2-1; size: NA; V: TRBV2; CDR3: CASSASGLYNEQFF; DNA: TGTGCCAGCAGTGCAAGCGGGCTTTACAATGAGCAGTTCTTC
D: NA; J: TRBJ1-3; size: NA; V: TRBV19; CDR3: CASSTGRLLGNTIYF; DNA: TGTGCCAGTAGTACCGGACGACTCCTTGGAAACACCATATATTTT
D: TRBD2; J: TRBJ2-7; size: NA; V: TRBV7-9; CDR3: CASSLGTSGTYEQYF; DNA: TGTGCCAGCAGCTTAGGGACTAGCGGGACCTACGAGCAGTACTTC
D: NA; J: TRBJ1-5; size: NA; V: TRBV6-5; CDR3: CASRPIGANQPQHF; DNA: TGTGCCAGCAGACCCATAGGGGCTAATCAGCCCCAGCATTTT
D: NA; J: TRBJ2-3; size: NA; V: TRBV5-1; CDR3: CASSSTGNGGDTQYF; DNA: TGCGCCAGCAGCTCGACAGGTAACGGAGGAGATACGCAGTATTTT
D: NA; J: TRBJ2-7; size: few; V: TRBV11-2; CDR3: CASSLTLEQYF; DNA: TGTGCCAGCAGCCTGACCTTGGAGCAGTACTTC
D: TRBD1; J: TRBJ2-5; size: NA; V: TRBV30; CDR3: CAWSVRTGGAETQYF; DNA: TGTGCCTGGAGTGTTCGGACAGGGGGCGCCGAGACCCAGTACTTC
D: NA; J: TRBJ1-3; size: NA; V: TRBV6-5; CDR3: CASSSRAGGNTIYF; DNA: TGTGCCAGCAGTAGCCGGGCGGGGGGAAACACCATATATTTT
D: NA; J: TRBJ2-7; size: NA; V: TRBV7-9; CDR3: CASSPRGAYEQYF; DNA: TGTGCCAGCAGCCCGAGGGGGGCCTACGAGCAGTACTTC
D: NA; J: TRBJ1-3; size: NA; V: TRBV6-1; CDR3: CASSGLQRSGNTIYF; DNA: TGTGCCAGCAGTGGCCTACAGAGGTCTGGAAACACCATATATTTT
D: TRBD1; J: TRBJ1-1; size: NA; V: TRBV5-6; CDR3: CASSLVGQLNTEAFF; DNA: TGTGCCAGCAGCTTGGTGGGACAGCTGAACACTGAAGCTTTCTTT
D: TRBD2; J: TRBJ2-7; size: NA; V: TRBV13; CDR3: CASSFRTSGAPREQYF; DNA: TGTGCCAGCAGCTTTAGGACTAGCGGGGCCCCTAGAGAGCAGTACTTC
D: NA; J: TRBJ2-7; size: NA; V: TRBV6-1; CDR3: CASSEWSGWYSYEQYF; DNA: TGTGCCAGCAGTGAATGGTCAGGGTGGTACTCCTACGAGCAGTACTTC
D: NA; J: TRBJ2-7; size: NA; V: TRBV29-1; CDR3: CSVGGSQVYEQYF; DNA: TGCAGCGTTGGGGGTTCCCAGGTTTACGAGCAGTACTTC
D: NA; J: TRBJ2-3; size: once; V: TRBV14; CDR3: CASSQDRAGHSDTQYF; DNA: TGTGCCAGCAGCCAAGATAGGGCGGGGCACTCGGATACGCAGTATTTT
D: NA; J: TRBJ1-1; size: once; V: TRBV29-1; CDR3: CSVERTANTEAFF; DNA: TGCAGCGTTGAGAGGACGGCAAACACTGAAGCTTTCTTT
D: NA; J: TRBJ2-5; size: NA; V: TRBV19; CDR3: CASSPGPQETQYF; DNA: TGTGCCAGTAGTCCCGGGCCTCAAGAGACCCAGTACTTC
D: NA; J: TRBJ1-1; size: NA; V: TRBV7-9; CDR3: CASSLLMNTEAFF; DNA: TGTGCCAGCAGCCTACTCATGAACACTGAAGCTTTCTTT
D: TRBD1; J: TRBJ1-1; size: NA; V: TRBV4-2; CDR3: CASSPGDRGAEAFF; DNA: TGTGCCAGCAGCCCAGGGGACAGGGGTGCTGAAGCTTTCTTT
D: NA; J: TRBJ2-4; size: many; V: TRBV28; CDR3: CASRPQGGVGNIQYF; DNA: TGTGCCAGCAGACCGCAGGGTGGCGTGGGAAACATTCAGTACTTC
D: TRBD2; J: TRBJ2-7; size: NA; V: TRBV28; CDR3: CASSLYGRAYEQYF; DNA: TGTGCCAGCAGTTTATACGGGAGGGCCTACGAGCAGTACTTC
D: TRBD2; J: TRBJ2-2; size: NA; V: TRBV6-5; CDR3: CASSSSGRAGGGELFF; DNA: TGTGCCAGCAGTTCCAGCGGGAGGGCCGGAGGCGGGGAGCTGTTTTTT
D: TRBD2; J: TRBJ2-3; size: few; V: TRBV27; CDR3: CASSLNLLAAVGFDTQYF; DNA: TGTGCCAGCAGTTTAAACCTTCTAGCGGCCGTAGGATTTGATACGCAGTATTTT
D: NA; J: TRBJ2-5; size: NA; V: TRBV11-3; CDR3: CASSPEGETQYF; DNA: TGTGCCAGCAGCCCCGAGGGTGAGACCCAGTACTTC
D: NA; J: TRBJ2-7; size: NA; V: TRBV7-2; CDR3: CASSIGTIGYEQYF; DNA: TGTGCCAGCAGCATCGGGACGATTGGCTACGAGCAGTACTTC
D: TRBD1; J: TRBJ1-4; size: NA; V: TRBV6-1; CDR3: CATRTGRNEKLFF; DNA: TGTGCCACCCGGACAGGGCGGAATGAAAAACTGTTTTTT
D: TRBD1; J: TRBJ2-2; size: NA; V: TRBV27; CDR3: CASSSGQGNTGELFF; DNA: TGTGCCAGCAGTTCGGGACAGGGCAACACCGGGGAGCTGTTTTTT